Listed below are T cell receptor beta chains from one sample, sequenced in a study of OX40 agonist ivuxolimab in advanced cancers. Assay used: immunoSEQ multiplex PCR; TCRdb lists only in-frame clones, some missing. In the table there are some 80,000 clones, over 75% of which are singletons. The specimen was CD4+ or CD8+ T cells sorted from blood, collected in a trial of the OX40 agonist ivuxolimab. The receptors were gathered from an adult with an advanced solid tumor such as melanoma, head and neck, liver or kidney cancer. Both conserved end residues are part of each CDR3. The D gene is left open where the match is weak. Size is stated for part of the rows, as once, few or many counts, or as a class when the clone is expanded.

j_gene | v_gene | abundance | d_gene | CDR3nt | CDR3aa
TRBJ2-2 | TRBV9 | few | TRBD1 | TGTGCCAGCAGCCCCAGGACAGGGGTCGACACCGGGGAGCTGTTTTTT | CASSPRTGVDTGELFF
TRBJ1-5 | TRBV6-4 | - | - | TGTGCCAGCAGTGACCACAGTAGCAATCAGCCCCAGCATTTT | CASSDHSSNQPQHF
TRBJ1-2 | TRBV28 | - | - | TGTGCCAGCAGTCGGGATTCTAACTATGGCTACACCTTC | CASSRDSNYGYTF
TRBJ1-5 | TRBV19 | - | TRBD1 | TGTGCCAGTAGTATCCAGACAGGGGGCACTCAGCCCCAGCATTTT | CASSIQTGGTQPQHF
TRBJ2-1 | TRBV6-6 | - | - | TGTGCCAGCAGCAATGACAGTGAGCAGTTCTTC | CASSNDSEQFF
TRBJ1-2 | TRBV7-9 | few | - | TGTGCCAGCAGCTTAGCTCAGGGGAGCTATGGCTACACCTTC | CASSLAQGSYGYTF
TRBJ2-5 | TRBV15 | - | - | TGTGCCACCAGCTCGAGCGCGGTAGGAGGGTCAGAGACCCAGTACTTC | CATSSSAVGGSETQYF
TRBJ1-1 | TRBV5-4 | - | TRBD1 | TGTGCCAGCAGCTTGTGGACAGGGGGACGTAGGAACACTGAAGCTTTCTTT | CASSLWTGGRRNTEAFF
TRBJ2-1 | TRBV6-6 | once | - | TGTGCCAGCAGTTACGGTTCAGGGAGGTACAATGAGCAGTTCTTC | CASSYGSGRYNEQFF
TRBJ2-7 | TRBV18 | - | - | TGTGCCAGCTCAACCCGGAGGGGGGCAAAGGACGAGCAGTACTTC | CASSTRRGAKDEQYF